This TCR beta chain emerged from a study of Graves' ophthalmopathy and Graves' hyperthyroidism. Patients with other autoimmune diseases, uncontrolled infections, pregnancy or lactation were excluded. Diagnosis relied on clinical symptoms, serum thyroxine, TRAb, thyroid ultrasound and orbital computed tomography. This clonotype appeared many times. Its antigen is not identified. Scientists amplified the TCR beta CDR3 regions from RNA transcripts. An opening RT-PCR round employed HTBI primers and preceded a second-round multiplex PCR. MiXCR was run by TCRdb on the multiplex PCR reads, yielding one entry per CDR3 protein. The profile covers hundreds of thousands of distinct CDR3 sequences, with 22% appearing a single time and around 6.5% taken by the ten largest. General observations from the study: The model's prediction of ophthalmopathy progression had 70.59% sensitivity and 72% to 80% specificity.

Sequences were obtained from peripheral blood. The source is a woman aged 18 to 35 with stable Graves' hyperthyroidism. Some clones in this sample may be carry-over from other donors' samples.

Written as DNA, the CDR3 is TGCAGCGTTGTAGAGGGTAATGGCTACACCTTC. Residues: CSVVEGNGYTF. This chain uses TRBV29-1 with TRBJ1-2; D not resolved. The CDR3 contains 11 residues. CDR1 and CDR2 from the germline V gene are SQVTM and ANQGSEA. The ends were cut back, 4 bases at V and 6 bases at J, with 9 bases in the middle. Looking up the rest from reference TRBV29-1 and TRBJ1-2 gives the full variable domain: SAVISQKPSRDICQRGTSLTIQCQVDSQVTMMFWYRQQPGQSLTLIATANQGSEATYESGFVIDKFPISRPNLTFSTLTVSNMSPEDSSIYLCSVVEGNGYTFGSGTRLTVV.